This T cell receptor beta chain came from a study of CD8 T cells in ankylosing spondylitis. Study results and caveats: Reportedly, matched ankylosing spondylitis synovial fluid was significantly enriched for disease-linked clones.

Trimming removed 4 bases from V and 3 bases from J, with 18 bases in between. The germline gives CDR1 WSHSY, CDR2 SAAADI. The CDR3 is 16 amino acids. About this clonotype: Its antigen remains unidentified.

Each CDR3 protein gets one entry after TCRdb re-called the 5' RACE reads with MiXCR. Here the sample spans under 450,000 distinct CDR3 sequences, 20% being singletons. The material sequenced was blood, either unsorted or a sorted T cell fraction (not recorded which). The TCR was taken from a male donor with ankylosing spondylitis or in good health (not recorded which). The chain couples TRBV10-2 to TRBJ2-5, with D perhaps matching TRBD2 (6 bases). The CDR3 reads CASSGLGRRVEETQYF. CDR3 nucleotides: TGCGCCAGCAGTGGGCTAGGCAGGAGGGTTGAAGAGACCCAGTACTTC.